The T cell receptor beta chain under discussion was sequenced for a study of metastatic and nonmetastatic thyroid tumors. Across the whole study: From malignant and benign thyroid patients, repertoires in blood and in tumor or nodule tissue were compared. Study results and caveats: Patients with malignant thyroid tumors reportedly had significantly higher TCR beta diversity than those with benign nodules, in blood and tumor.

V was pared by 2 bases and J by 10 bases, with 15 bases between. Germline values: CDR1 LGHDT, CDR2 YNNKEL (reference sequence). The CDR3 loop spans 15 amino acids. Until they underwent thyroid surgery, no patient had received any treatment. Per the original data handling: What underpinned the distant-metastasis classifier for papillary thyroid cancer was the set of CDR3 differences across clinicopathological groups. TCRdb re-analyzed the PCR reads through MiXCR. The V and J calls here are based on TCRdb, not the publication. The sample holds more than 20,000 clones; under 15% are singletons and the top ten take roughly 5.3%. This clone has a count of ten or more. The antigen remains undetermined.

The receptor's source is a female donor with papillary thyroid cancer or a benign thyroid nodule (not recorded which). Some clones in this sample may be carry-over from other donors' samples. Sequenced material: blood. This chain links TRBV3-1 with TRBJ1-6; TRBD1 is a possible D gene (6 bases). The CDR3 region has the DNA TGTGCCAGCAGCCAAATAATTGGGGGCGGATCACCCCTCCACTTT. It translates to CASSQIIGGGSPLHF.